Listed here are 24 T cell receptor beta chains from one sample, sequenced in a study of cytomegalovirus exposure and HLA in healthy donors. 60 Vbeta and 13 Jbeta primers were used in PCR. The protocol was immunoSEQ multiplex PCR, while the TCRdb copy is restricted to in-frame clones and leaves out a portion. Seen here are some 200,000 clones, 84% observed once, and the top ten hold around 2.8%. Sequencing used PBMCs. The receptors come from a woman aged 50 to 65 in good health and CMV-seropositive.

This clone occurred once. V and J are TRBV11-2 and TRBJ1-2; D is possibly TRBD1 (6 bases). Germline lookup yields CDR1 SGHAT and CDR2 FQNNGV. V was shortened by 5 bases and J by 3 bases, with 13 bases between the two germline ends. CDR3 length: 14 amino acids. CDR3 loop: CASSPRTDYYGYTF. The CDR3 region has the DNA TGTGCCAGCAGCCCCCGGACAGACTACTATGGCTACACCTTC.

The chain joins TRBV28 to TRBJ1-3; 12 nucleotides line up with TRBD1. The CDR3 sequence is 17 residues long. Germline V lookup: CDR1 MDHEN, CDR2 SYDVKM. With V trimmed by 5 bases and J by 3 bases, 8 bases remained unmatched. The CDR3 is CASSDRDRGRHGNTIYF. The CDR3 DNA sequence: TGTGCCAGCAGTGACCGGGACAGGGGGCGCCATGGAAACACCATATATTTT.

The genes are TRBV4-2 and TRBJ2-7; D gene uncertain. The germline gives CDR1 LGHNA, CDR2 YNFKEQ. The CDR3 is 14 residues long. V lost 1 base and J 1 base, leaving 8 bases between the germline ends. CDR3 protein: CASSQAGWSYEQYF. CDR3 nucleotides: TGTGCCAGCAGCCAAGCGGGTTGGTCCTACGAGCAGTACTTC.

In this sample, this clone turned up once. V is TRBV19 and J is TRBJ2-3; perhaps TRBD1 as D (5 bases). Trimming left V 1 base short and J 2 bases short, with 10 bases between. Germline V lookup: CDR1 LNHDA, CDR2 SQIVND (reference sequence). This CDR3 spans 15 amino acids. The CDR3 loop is CASSIAGLHTDTQYF. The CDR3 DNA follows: TGTGCCAGTAGTATAGCAGGGCTCCACACAGATACGCAGTATTTT.

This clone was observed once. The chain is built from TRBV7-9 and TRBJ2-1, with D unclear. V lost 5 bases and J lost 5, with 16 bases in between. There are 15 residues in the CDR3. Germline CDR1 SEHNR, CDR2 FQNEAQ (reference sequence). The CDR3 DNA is TGTGCCAGCAGCGTAAGTATGGGCAGCAACAATGAGCAGTTCTTC. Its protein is CASSVSMGSNNEQFF.

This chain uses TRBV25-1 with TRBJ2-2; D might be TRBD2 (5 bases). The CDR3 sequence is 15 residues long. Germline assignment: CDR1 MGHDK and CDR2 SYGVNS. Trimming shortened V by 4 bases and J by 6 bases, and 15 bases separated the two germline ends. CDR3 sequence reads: CASSVAGIGAGELFF. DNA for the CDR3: TGTGCCAGCAGTGTGGCGGGCATCGGGGCCGGGGAGCTGTTTTTT. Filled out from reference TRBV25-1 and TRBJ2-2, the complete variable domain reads EADIYQTPRYLVIGTGKKITLECSQTMGHDKMYWYQQDPGMELHLIHYSYGVNSTEKGDLSSESTVSRIRTEHFPLTLESARPSHTSQYLCASSVAGIGAGELFFGEGSRLTVL.

The CDR3 here is CASNRERHEQYF. In DNA, the CDR3 is TGTGCCAGCAACAGGGAGCGCCACGAGCAGTACTTC. The rearrangement joins TRBV2 to TRBJ2-7, with D perhaps TRBD1 (6 bases). CDR1 is SNHLY, CDR2 FYNNEI, per germline. Trimming stripped 7 bases from V and 5 bases from J, with 12 bases between. The CDR3 contains 12 residues.

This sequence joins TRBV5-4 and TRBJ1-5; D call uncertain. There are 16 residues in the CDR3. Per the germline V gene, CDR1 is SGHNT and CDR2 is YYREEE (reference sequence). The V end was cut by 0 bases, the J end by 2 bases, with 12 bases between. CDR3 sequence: CASSLVPGVRNQPQHF. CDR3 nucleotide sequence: TGTGCCAGCAGCTTGGTTCCCGGGGTTCGCAATCAGCCCCAGCATTTT. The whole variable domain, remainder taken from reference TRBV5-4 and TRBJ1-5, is ETGVTQSPTHLIKTRGQQVTLRCSSQSGHNTVSWYQQALGQGPQFIFQYYREEENGRGNFPPRFSGLQFPNYSSELNVNALELDDSALYLCASSLVPGVRNQPQHFGDGTRLSIL.

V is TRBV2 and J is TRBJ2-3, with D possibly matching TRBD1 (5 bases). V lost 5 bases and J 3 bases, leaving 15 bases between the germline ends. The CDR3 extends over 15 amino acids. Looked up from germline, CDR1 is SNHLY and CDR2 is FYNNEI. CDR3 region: CASSLNSGHTDTQYF. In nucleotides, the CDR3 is TGTGCCAGCAGTTTGAACTCCGGACATACAGATACGCAGTATTTT. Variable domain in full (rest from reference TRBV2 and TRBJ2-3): EPEVTQTPSHQVTQMGQEVILRCVPISNHLYFYWYRQILGQKVEFLVSFYNNEISEKSEIFDDQFSVERPDGSNFTLKIRSTKLEDSAMYFCASSLNSGHTDTQYFGPGTRLTVL.

DNA for the CDR3: TGTGCCAGTAGTATCCGGCCGGGGGGGATCACAGATACGCAGTATTTT. Its protein is CASSIRPGGITDTQYF. The genes are TRBV19 and TRBJ2-3; the match to TRBD2 covers 8 bases. Germline CDR1 reads LNHDA; CDR2 reads SQIVND (reference sequence). This CDR3 contains 16 residues. With V trimmed by 3 bases and J by 2 bases, 7 bases remained unmatched.

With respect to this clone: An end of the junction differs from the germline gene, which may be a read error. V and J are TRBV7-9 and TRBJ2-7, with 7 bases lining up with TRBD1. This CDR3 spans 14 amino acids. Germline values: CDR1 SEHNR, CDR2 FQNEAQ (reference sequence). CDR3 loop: CSSSYTGVMDEQYF. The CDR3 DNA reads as TGTTCCAGCAGCTACACAGGGGTGATGGACGAGCAGTACTTC.

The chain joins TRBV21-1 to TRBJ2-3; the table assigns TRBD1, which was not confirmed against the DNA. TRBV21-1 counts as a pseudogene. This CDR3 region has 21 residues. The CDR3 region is CASSKGQGGTGAMPGTDTQYF. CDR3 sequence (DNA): TGTGCCAGCAGCAAAGGTCAAGGTGGAACAGGGGCCATGCCGGGCACAGATACGCAGTATTTT.

The CDR3 region has the DNA TGTGCCAGCACCCAGGGGTCCCCACTGAACACTGAAGCTTTCTTT. This translates into CASTQGSPLNTEAFF. The genes are TRBV6-6 and TRBJ1-1; a possible D gene is TRBD1 (6 bases). V lost 7 bases, J lost 0 bases, and 15 bases lay in between. CDR3 length: 15 residues. Germline V gene sequence: CDR1 MNHNY, CDR2 SVGAGI (reference sequence).

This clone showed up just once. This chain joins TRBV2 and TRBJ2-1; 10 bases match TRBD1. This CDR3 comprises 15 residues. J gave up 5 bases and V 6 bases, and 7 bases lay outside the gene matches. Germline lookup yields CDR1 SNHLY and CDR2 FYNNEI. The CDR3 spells CASRKGQGLNNEQFF. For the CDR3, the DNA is TGTGCCAGCAGAAAGGGACAGGGGCTAAACAATGAGCAGTTCTTC.

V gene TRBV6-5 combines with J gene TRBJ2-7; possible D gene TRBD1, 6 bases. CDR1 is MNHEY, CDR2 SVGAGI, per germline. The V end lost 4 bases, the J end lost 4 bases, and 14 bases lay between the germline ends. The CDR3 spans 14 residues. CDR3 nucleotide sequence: TGTGCCAGCAGTTTGTTGACAGGCCTTTACGAGCAGTACTTC. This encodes CASSLLTGLYEQYF.

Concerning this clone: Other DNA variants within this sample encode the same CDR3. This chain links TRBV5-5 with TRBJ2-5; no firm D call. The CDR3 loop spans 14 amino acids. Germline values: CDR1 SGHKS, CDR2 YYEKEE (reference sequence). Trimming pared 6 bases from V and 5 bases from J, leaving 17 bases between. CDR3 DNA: TGTGCCAGCAAGCAGGCGCCGCTCCAGGAGACCCAGTACTTC. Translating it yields CASKQAPLQETQYF. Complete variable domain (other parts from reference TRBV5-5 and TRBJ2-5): DAGVTQSPTHLIKTRGQQVTLRCSPISGHKSVSWYQQVLGQGPQFIFQYYEKEERGRGNFPDRFSARQFPNYSSELNVNALLLGDSALYLCASKQAPLQETQYFGPGTRLLVL.

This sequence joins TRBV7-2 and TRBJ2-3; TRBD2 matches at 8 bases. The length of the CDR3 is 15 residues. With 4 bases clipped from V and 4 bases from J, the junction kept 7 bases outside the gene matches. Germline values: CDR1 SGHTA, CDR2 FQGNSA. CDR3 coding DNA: TGTGCCAGCAGCTCCCGGGTCGGGGGGGCAGATACGCAGTATTTT. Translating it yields CASSSRVGGADTQYF.

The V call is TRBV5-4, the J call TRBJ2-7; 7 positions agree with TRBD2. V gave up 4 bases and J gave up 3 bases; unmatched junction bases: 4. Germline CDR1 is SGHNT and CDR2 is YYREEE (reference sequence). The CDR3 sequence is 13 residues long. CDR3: CASSNGGYYEQYF. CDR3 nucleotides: TGTGCCAGCAGCAACGGGGGGTACTACGAGCAGTACTTC.

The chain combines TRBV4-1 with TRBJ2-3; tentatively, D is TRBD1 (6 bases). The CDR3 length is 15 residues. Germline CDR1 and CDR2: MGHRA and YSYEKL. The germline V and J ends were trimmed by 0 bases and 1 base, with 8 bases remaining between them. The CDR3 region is CASSQEPGGTDTQYF. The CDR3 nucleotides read TGCGCCAGCAGCCAAGAACCAGGGGGCACAGATACGCAGTATTTT.

CDR3 nucleotides: TGTGCCAGCAGCTTATTAGGGCGGGCCAAGCTCTACGAGCAGTACTTC. Protein product: CASSLLGRAKLYEQYF. The chain is built from TRBV7-6 and TRBJ2-7, with D tentatively TRBD2 (5 bases). Between the trimmed V and J ends, which lost 2 bases and 3 bases, there was a span of 17 bases. From germline, CDR1 is SGHVS and CDR2 FNYEAQ. This CDR3 has 16 amino acids.

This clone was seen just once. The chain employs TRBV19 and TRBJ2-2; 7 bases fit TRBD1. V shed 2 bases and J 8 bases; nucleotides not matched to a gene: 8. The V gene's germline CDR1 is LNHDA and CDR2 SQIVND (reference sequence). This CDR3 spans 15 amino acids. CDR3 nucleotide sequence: TGTGCCAGTAGTATAACAGGGACAGTCACGGGGGAGCTGTTTTTT. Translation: CASSITGTVTGELFF. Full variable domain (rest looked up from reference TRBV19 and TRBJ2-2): DGGITQSPKYLFRKEGQNVTLSCEQNLNHDAMYWYRQDPGQGLRLIYYSQIVNDFQKGDIAEGYSVSREKKESFPLTVTSAQKNPTAFYLCASSITGTVTGELFFGEGSRLTVL.

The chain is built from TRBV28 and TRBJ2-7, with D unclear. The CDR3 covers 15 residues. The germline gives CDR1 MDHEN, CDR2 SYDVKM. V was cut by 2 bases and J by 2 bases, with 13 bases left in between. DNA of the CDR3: TGTGCCAGCAGTTTAGGTATCAGGCCCCCCTACGAGCAGTACTTC. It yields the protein CASSLGIRPPYEQYF.

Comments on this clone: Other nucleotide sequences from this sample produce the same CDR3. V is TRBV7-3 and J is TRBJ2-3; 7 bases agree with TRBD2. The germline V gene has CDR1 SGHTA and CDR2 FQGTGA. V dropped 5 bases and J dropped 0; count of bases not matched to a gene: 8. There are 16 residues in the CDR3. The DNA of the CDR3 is TGTGCCAGCAGCCGCACACCCGGGGGGAGCACAGATACGCAGTATTTT. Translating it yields CASSRTPGGSTDTQYF.

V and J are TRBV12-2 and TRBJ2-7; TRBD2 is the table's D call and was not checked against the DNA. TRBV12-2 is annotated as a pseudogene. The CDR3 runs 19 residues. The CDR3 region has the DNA TGTGCAAGTCGCTTAATCCAGACCAGAGAAGCGGGGGTCTCCTACGAGCAGTACTTC. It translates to CASRLIQTREAGVSYEQYF.